The clone carrying this T cell receptor (beta chain) was observed a handful of times. Its target is not known. A much larger clone is a single base away; this may be a read error. This entry belongs to a study of read filtering for tumor transcriptome and immune sequencing. Study-level background: Among patients, some 17 were male and some 15 female, aged roughly 45 to 85 (mean around 68). Revised staging placed eight or nine patients in R-ISS I, some 17 in II, more than 5 in III.

From 400 to 450 ng of RNA, a library with molecular barcoded alpha/delta and beta/gamma adaptors was made. TCRdb recomputed calls from the reads with MiXCR, one row per CDR3 protein. Of about 60,000 distinct CDR3 sequences listed, approximately 15% are singletons. Whole-study results and caveats: Correlation between methods rose after single-read clonotypes were removed.

Germline assignment: CDR1 MNHEY and CDR2 SVGEGT. This CDR3 is 14 amino acids long. This receptor was obtained from a donor at least 40 years old with multiple myeloma. Sample: a population of CD138-negative cells sorted from bone marrow. The chain carries TRBV6-2 or TRBV6-3 and TRBJ2-1; no reliable D call. In DNA, the CDR3 is TGTGCCAGCAGTGCTGGGGTTCTATGGAATGGGCAGTTCTTC. Residues: CASSAGVLWNGQFF.